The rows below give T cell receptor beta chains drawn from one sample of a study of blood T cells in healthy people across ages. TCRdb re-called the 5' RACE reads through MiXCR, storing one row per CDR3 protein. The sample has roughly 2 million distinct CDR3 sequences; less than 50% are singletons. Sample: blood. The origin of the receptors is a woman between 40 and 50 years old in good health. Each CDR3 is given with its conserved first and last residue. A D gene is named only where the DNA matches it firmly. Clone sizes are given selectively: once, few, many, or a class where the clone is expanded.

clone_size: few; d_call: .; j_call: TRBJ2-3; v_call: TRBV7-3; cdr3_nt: TGTGCCAGCAGTTTAACTAACACAGATACGCAGTATTTT; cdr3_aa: CASSLTNTDTQYF
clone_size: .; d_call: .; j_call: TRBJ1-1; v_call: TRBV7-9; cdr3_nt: TGTGCCTCCGACGGGGGGAAGAACACTGAAGCTTTCTTT; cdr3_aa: CASDGGKNTEAFF
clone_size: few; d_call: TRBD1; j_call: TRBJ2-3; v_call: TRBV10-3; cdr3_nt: TGTGCCATCAGTGGGGGACAGGGATCAGATACGCAGTATTTT; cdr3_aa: CAISGGQGSDTQYF
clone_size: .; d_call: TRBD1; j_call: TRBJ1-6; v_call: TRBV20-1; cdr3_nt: TGCAGTGCTAGACTTCTCGAGACAGGGGGCTCACCCCTCCACTTT; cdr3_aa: CSARLLETGGSPLHF
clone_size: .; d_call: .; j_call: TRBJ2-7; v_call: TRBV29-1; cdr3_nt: TGCAGCGTCGAGTCCCTTAGAGTCTACAATGAGCAGTACTTC; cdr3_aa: CSVESLRVYNEQYF
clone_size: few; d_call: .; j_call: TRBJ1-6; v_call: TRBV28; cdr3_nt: TGTGCCAGCAGTTCCCCTACAGGGAAAATCGATAATTCACCCCTCCACTTT; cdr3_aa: CASSSPTGKIDNSPLHF
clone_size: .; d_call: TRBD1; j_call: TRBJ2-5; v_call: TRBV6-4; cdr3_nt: TGTGCCAGCAGTGAGCCTTCGGACAGGGAAGAGACCCAGTACTTC; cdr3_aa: CASSEPSDREETQYF
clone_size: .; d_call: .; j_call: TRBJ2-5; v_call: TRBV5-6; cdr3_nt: TGTGCCAGCAGCTTTTATCGGGGAGCCAATGAGCAGTACTTC; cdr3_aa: CASSFYRGANEQYF
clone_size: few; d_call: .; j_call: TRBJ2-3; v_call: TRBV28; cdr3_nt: TGTGCCAGCAGTTTTGGCCTCCCAGGGGCAGATACGCAGTATTTT; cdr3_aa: CASSFGLPGADTQYF
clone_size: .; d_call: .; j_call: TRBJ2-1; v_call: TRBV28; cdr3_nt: TGTGCCAGCAGTTTAGGGGCAGCAAAGGATGAGCAGTTCTTC; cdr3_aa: CASSLGAAKDEQFF
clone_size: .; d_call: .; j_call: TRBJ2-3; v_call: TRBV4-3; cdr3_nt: TGCGCCAGCAGCCAAGGACAGCGCTACACAGATACGCAGTATTTT; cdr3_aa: CASSQGQRYTDTQYF
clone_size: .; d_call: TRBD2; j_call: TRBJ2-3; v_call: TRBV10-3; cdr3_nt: TGTGCCATCAGGTGGTCGGGACTAAGCACAGATACGCAGTATTTT; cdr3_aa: CAIRWSGLSTDTQYF
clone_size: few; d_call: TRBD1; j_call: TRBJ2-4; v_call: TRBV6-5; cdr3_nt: TGTGCCAGCAGAGAGACAGGGGGCTTAGCCAAAAACATTCAGTACTTC; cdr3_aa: CASRETGGLAKNIQYF
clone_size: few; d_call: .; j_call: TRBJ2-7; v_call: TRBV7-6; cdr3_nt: TGTGCCACCAATCCCCTGGGGGGGCCGTCCTACGAGCAGTACTTC; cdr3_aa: CATNPLGGPSYEQYF
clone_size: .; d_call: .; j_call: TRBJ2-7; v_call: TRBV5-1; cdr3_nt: TGCGCCAGCAGCACGGACTCTGCCTACGAGCAGTACTTC; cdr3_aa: CASSTDSAYEQYF
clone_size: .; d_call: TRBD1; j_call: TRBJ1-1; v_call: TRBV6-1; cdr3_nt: TGTGCCAGCAGTGAATTGCAGGGGGCCGCTGAAGCTTTCTTT; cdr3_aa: CASSELQGAAEAFF